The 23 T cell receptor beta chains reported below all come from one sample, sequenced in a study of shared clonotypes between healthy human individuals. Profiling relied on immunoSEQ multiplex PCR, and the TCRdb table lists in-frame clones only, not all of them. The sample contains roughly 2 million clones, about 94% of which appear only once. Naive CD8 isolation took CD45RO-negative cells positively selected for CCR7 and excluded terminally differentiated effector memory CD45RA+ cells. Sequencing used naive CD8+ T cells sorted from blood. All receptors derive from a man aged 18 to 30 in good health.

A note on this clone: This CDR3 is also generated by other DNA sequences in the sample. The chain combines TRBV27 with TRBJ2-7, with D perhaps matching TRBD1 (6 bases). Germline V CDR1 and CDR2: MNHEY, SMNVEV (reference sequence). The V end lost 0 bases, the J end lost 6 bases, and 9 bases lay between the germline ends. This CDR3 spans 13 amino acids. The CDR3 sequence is CASSLSIQGEQYF. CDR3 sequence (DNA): TGTGCCAGCAGTTTATCGATACAGGGCGAGCAGTACTTC.

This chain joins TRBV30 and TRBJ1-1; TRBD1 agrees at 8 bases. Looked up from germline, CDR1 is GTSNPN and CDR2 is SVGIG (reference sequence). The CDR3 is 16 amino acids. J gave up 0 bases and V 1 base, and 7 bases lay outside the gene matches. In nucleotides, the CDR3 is TGTGCCTGGAGTGGAAAGGACAGGGCGGTGAACACTGAAGCTTTCTTT. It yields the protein CAWSGKDRAVNTEAFF.

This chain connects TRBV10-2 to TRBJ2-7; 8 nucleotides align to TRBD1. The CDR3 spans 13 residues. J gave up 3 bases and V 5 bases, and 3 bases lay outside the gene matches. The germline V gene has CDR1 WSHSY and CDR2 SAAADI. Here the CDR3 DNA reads TGCGCCAGCAGTCAGACAGGGGACTACGAGCAGTACTTC. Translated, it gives CASSQTGDYEQYF.

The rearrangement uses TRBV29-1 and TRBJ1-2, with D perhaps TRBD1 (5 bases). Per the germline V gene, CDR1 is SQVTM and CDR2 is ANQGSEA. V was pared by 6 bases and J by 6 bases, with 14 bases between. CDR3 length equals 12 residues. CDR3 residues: CSVGRTSDGYTF. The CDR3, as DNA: TGCAGCGTCGGAAGGACATCTGATGGCTACACCTTC.

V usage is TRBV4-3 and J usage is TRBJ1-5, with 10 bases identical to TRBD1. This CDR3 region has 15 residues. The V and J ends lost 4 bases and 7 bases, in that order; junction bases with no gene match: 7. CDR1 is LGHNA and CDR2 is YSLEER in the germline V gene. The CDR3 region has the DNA TGCGCCAGCAGCCCAGGACAGGGGGTGGAACAGCCCCAGCATTTT. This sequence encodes CASSPGQGVEQPQHF.

The CDR3 sequence is CASSWAFGTDTQYF. CDR3 DNA: TGTGCCAGCAGTTGGGCGTTCGGTACAGATACGCAGTATTTT. The chain couples TRBV2 to TRBJ2-3; D not resolved. CDR1 SNHLY and CDR2 FYNNEI come from the germline V gene. This CDR3 comprises 14 residues. V was cut by 5 bases and J by 3 bases, with 12 bases left in between. Filled out from reference TRBV2 and TRBJ2-3, the complete variable domain reads EPEVTQTPSHQVTQMGQEVILRCVPISNHLYFYWYRQILGQKVEFLVSFYNNEISEKSEIFDDQFSVERPDGSNFTLKIRSTKLEDSAMYFCASSWAFGTDTQYFGPGTRLTVL.

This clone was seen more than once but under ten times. CDR3 DNA: TGTGCCTGGAGTGTAAGTCATCTCTACGAGCAGTACTTC. Protein sequence: CAWSVSHLYEQYF. V gene TRBV30 combines with J gene TRBJ2-7; no firm D call. Trimming removed 0 bases from V and 3 bases from J, with 9 bases in between. From germline, CDR1 is GTSNPN and CDR2 SVGIG (reference sequence). This CDR3 is built from 13 residues.

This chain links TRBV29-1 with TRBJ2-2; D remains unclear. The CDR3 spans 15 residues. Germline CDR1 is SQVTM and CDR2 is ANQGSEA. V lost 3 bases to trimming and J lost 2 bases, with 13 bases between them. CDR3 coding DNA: TGCAGCGTTGAGAAGGTGGGAATTAACACCGGGGAGCTGTTTTTT. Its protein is CSVEKVGINTGELFF.

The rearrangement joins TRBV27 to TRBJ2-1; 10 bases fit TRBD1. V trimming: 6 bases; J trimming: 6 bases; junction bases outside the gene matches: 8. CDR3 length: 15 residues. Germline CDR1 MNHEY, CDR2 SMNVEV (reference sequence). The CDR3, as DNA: TGTGCCAGCAGCATCGCGTGGACAGGGGGCAATGAGCAGTTCTTC. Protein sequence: CASSIAWTGGNEQFF.

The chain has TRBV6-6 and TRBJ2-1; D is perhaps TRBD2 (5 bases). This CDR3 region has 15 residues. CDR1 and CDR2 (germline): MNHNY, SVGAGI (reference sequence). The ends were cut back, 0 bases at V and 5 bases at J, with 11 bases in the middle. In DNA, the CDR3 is TGTGCCAGCAGTTACTCGATCGGGGATCACAATGAGCAGTTCTTC. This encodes CASSYSIGDHNEQFF.

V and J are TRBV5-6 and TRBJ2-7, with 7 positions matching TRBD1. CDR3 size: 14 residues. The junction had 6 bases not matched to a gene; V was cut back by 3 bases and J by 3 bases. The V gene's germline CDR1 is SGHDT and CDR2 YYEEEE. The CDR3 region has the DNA TGTGCCAGCAGCTCCCGGGACAGCTTCTACGAGCAGTACTTC. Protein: CASSSRDSFYEQYF.

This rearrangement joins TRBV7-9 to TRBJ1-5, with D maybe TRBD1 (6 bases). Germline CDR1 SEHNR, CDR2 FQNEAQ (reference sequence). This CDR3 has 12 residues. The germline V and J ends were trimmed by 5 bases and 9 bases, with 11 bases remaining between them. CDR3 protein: CASSPGGGPQHF. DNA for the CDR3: TGTGCCAGCAGCCCAGGAGGGGGGCCCCAGCATTTT.

The CDR3, as DNA: TGTGCCAGCTCACCCCGGGACGGACTCAATTCACCCCTCCACTTT. This codes for CASSPRDGLNSPLHF. The V gene is TRBV18, the J gene TRBJ1-6; tentatively, D is TRBD1 (5 bases). Trimming took off 3 bases at V and 7 bases at J, with 13 bases between the two ends. In germline, CDR1 is KGHSH, CDR2 LQKENI. The CDR3 has 15 residues.

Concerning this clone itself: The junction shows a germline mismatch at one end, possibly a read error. CDR3 DNA sequence: TGTGCTAGCAGCTTAGGGTCTGGAGTTGGTTTCGAGCAGTACTTC. This sequence encodes CASSLGSGVGFEQYF. The chain couples TRBV7-7 to TRBJ2-7; no clear D gene. Germline CDR1 is SSHAT and CDR2 is FNYEAQ (reference sequence). CDR3 length: 15 amino acids.

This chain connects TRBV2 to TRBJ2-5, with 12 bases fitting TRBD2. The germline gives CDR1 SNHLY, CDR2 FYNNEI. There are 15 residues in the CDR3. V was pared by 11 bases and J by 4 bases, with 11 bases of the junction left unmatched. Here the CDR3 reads CACAASGRGGETQYF. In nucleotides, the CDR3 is TGTGCCTGCGCGGCTAGCGGGAGGGGGGGAGAGACCCAGTACTTC.

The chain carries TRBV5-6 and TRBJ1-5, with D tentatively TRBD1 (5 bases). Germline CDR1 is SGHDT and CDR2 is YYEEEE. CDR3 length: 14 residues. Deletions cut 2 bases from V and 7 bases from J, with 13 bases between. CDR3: CASSLQKGWQPQHF. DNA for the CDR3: TGTGCCAGCAGCTTACAGAAGGGGTGGCAGCCCCAGCATTTT.

The CDR3 sequence is CASRGTGGGEPQHF. CDR3 sequence (DNA): TGTGCCAGCAGGGGGACAGGGGGCGGAGAGCCCCAGCATTTT. J is TRBJ1-5 and V is TRBV6-1, with TRBD1 matching over 12 bases. CDR3 length: 14 residues. CDR1 MNHNS and CDR2 SASEGT come from the germline V gene. The V segment lost 6 bases and the J segment 8 bases; nucleotides outside the gene matches: 5.

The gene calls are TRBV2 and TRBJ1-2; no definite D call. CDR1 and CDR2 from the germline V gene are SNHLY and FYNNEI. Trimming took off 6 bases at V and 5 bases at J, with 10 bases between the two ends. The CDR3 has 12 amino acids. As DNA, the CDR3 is TGTGCCAGCAGGGTCAGTCAGTATGGCTACACCTTC. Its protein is CASRVSQYGYTF.

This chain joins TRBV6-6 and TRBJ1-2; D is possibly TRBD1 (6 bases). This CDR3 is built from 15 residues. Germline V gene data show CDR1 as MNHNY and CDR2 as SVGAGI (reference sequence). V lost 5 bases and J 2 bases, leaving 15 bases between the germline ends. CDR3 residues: CASSAAQGQNYGYTF. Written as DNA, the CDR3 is TGTGCCAGCAGTGCGGCCCAAGGACAGAACTATGGCTACACCTTC.

DNA for the CDR3: TGTGCCAGCAGCTCGGCGGGAGTGTATCCCGGGGAGCTGTTTTTT. It codes for CASSSAGVYPGELFF. The chain is built from TRBV7-2 and TRBJ2-2; 7 bases are a match to TRBD2. This CDR3 is 15 amino acids long. The J segment lost 6 bases and the V segment lost 4 bases, leaving 8 bases of the junction unmatched. Per germline, CDR1 SGHTA and CDR2 FQGNSA.

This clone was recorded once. The CDR3 sequence is CASSTSGSSTDTQYF. The CDR3 nucleotides read TGTGCCAGTAGTACTAGCGGGAGTAGCACAGATACGCAGTATTTT. The chain has TRBV19 and TRBJ2-3; 10 bases are shared with TRBD2. Trimming at V came to 4 bases and at J to 0 bases, leaving 1 base not matched to a gene. Germline V gene data show CDR1 as LNHDA and CDR2 as SQIVND (reference sequence). CDR3 length: 15 amino acids.

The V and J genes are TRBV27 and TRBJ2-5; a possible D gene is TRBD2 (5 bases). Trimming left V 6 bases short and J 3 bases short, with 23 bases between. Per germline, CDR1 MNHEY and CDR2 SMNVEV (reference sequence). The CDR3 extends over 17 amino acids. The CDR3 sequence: CASSPRPPGLGEETQYF. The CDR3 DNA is TGTGCCAGCAGCCCCCGCCCCCCAGGACTGGGAGAAGAGACCCAGTACTTC.

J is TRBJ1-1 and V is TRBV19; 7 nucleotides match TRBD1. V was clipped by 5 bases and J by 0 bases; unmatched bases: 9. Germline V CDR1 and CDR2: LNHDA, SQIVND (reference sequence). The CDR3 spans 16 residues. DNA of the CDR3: TGTGCCAGTAGTGCAGGGACAGTGCGAATGAACACTGAAGCTTTCTTT. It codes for CASSAGTVRMNTEAFF. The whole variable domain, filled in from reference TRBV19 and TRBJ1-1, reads DGGITQSPKYLFRKEGQNVTLSCEQNLNHDAMYWYRQDPGQGLRLIYYSQIVNDFQKGDIAEGYSVSREKKESFPLTVTSAQKNPTAFYLCASSAGTVRMNTEAFFGQGTRLTVV.